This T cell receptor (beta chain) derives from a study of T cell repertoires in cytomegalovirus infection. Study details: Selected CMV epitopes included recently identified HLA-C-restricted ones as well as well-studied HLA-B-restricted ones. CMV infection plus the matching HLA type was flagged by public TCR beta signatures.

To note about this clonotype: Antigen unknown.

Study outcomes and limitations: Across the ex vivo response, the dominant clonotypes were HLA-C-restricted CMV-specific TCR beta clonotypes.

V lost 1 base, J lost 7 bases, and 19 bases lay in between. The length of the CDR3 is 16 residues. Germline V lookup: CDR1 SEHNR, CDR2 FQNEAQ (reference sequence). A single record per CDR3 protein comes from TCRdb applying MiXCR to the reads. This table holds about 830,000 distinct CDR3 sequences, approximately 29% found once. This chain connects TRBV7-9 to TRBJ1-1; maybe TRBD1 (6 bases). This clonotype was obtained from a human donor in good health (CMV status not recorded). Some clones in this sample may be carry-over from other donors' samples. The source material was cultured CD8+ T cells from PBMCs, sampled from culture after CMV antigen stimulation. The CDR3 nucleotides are TGTGCCAGCAGCTTAGAGCGGGGGGGGCTCGCGGTTGAAGCTTTCTTT. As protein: CASSLERGGLAVEAFF.